The clone carrying this T cell receptor (beta chain) was observed a few times. This CDR3 region has 11 residues. With 8 bases clipped from V and 6 bases from J, the junction kept 4 bases outside the gene matches. This sample was included in a study of identical twins. TCRdb re-called the 5' RACE reads with MiXCR, one entry per CDR3 protein. The sample has about 530,000 distinct CDR3 sequences, 13% to 15% seen once; the top ten hold more than 0.4%. The same specimen was also included in a second study, on yellow fever vaccine responses in identical twins.

The sequenced sample consisted of CD4+ T cells sorted from blood. The origin of this receptor is a woman younger than 30 in good health. V is TRBV12-3 or TRBV12-4 and J is TRBJ2-7, with TRBD2 matching over 7 bases. The CDR3 bases are TGTGCCAGCGGGAGGGCTTTCGAGCAGTACTTC. Translated, it gives CASGRAFEQYF.